Sequencing of this T cell receptor (beta chain) was carried out in a study of CD8 T cells in ankylosing spondylitis (TCRdb year 2017). At the level of the whole study: To find TCR variants linked to disease, the study profiled T cell receptor beta repertoires in ankylosing spondylitis patients and healthy donors. The full study cohort comprised roughly 24 ankylosing spondylitis patients and approximately 100 healthy donors. Peripheral blood was sampled, and synovial fluid was additionally collected from ankylosing spondylitis patients. General study outcomes and caveats: A TCR beta motif of several highly homologous amino acid variants appeared characteristic of blood from ankylosing spondylitis patients. The disease-linked clones had a CD8+ phenotype and were found at relatively low frequencies in peripheral blood. According to the report, matched synovial fluid samples from ankylosing spondylitis patients were significantly enriched for the disease-linked clones. Some TCR beta motif variants had previously been reported in synovial fluid and blood of reactive arthritis patients, which suggested common disease-initiation mechanisms.

Sequencing used an Illumina HiSeq 2500. Quantitative 5'-RACE with molecular barcodes was used to prepare TCR beta libraries. Regarding the original processing steps: A new computational method, built on a probabilistic model of VDJ rearrangement, was used to identify disease-linked TCR variants. Clones were called with MiXCR by TCRdb after fastp trimmed the public reads at Q25, and only in-frame beta chains were retained. Here each entry gathers all rows of one CDR3 protein and keeps the most common genes and DNA. The V and J calls were not made by the authors but by TCRdb's processing. The sample profile shows 230,000 or so distinct CDR3 sequences; 20% to 30% of them were found once. Over 0.55% of the sample is held by the ten biggest clonotypes. There are many counts of this clonotype. No antigen is known for it. No much larger clone is present one base from it, and per-base qualities are unavailable.

A distance of 14 bases separates the germline ends of V and J, which lose 6 bases and 2 bases respectively. Including cysteine and phenylalanine, the CDR3 has 13 amino acids. Only the CDR3 DNA stays, 39 bases, in frame from base 1. In the germline V gene (reference sequence), CDR1 corresponds to DFQATT and CDR2 to SNEGSKA. The V gene is TRBV20-1 and the J gene is TRBJ2-7; the D gene cannot be resolved reliably. The sequenced sample consisted of blood, either unsorted or a sorted T cell fraction (not recorded which). The sequence was collected from a male donor with ankylosing spondylitis or in good health (not recorded which). The DNA sequence reads TGCAGTGCCCTCGACATGGCACCCTACGAGCAGTACTTC. This gives the protein CSALDMAPYEQYF.